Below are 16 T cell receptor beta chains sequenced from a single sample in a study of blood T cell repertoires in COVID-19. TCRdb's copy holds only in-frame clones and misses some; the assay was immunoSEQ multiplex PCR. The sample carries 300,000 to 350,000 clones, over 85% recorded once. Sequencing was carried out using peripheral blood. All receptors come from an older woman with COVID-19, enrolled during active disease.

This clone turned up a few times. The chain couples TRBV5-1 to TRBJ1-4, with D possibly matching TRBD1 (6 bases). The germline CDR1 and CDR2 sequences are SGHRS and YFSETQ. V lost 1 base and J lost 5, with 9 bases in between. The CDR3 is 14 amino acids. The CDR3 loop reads CASSLPGVNEKLFF. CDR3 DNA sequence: TGCGCCAGCAGCTTGCCAGGGGTCAATGAAAAACTGTTTTTT. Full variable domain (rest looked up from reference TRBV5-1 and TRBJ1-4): KAGVTQTPRYLIKTRGQQVTLSCSPISGHRSVSWYQQTPGQGLQFLFEYFSETQRNKGNFPGRFSGRQFSNSRSEMNVSTLELGDSALYLCASSLPGVNEKLFFGSGTQLSVL.

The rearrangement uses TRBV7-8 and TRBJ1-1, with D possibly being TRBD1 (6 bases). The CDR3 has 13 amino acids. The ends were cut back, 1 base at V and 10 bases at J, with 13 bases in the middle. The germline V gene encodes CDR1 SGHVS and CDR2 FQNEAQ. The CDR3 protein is CASSLGQVLRAFF. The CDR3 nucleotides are TGTGCCAGCAGCTTAGGACAGGTTCTGAGAGCTTTCTTT. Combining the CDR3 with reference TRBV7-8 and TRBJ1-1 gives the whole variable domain GAGVSQSPRYKVAKRGQDVALRCDPISGHVSLFWYQQALGQGPEFLTYFQNEAQLDKSGLPSDRFFAERPEGSVSTLKIQRTQQEDSAVYLCASSLGQVLRAFFGQGTRLTVV.

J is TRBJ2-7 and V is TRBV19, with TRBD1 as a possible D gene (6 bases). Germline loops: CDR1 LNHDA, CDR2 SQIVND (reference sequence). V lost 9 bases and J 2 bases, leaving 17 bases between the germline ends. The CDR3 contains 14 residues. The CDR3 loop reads CASAEQGTPYEQYF. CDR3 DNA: TGTGCCAGCGCCGAACAGGGAACCCCCTACGAGCAGTACTTC.

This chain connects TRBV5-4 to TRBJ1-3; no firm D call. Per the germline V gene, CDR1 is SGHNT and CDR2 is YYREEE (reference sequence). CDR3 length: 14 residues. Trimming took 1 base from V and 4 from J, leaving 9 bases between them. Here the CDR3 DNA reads TGTGCCAGCAGCTTGCCCGAGAGGGGAAACACCATATATTTT. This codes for CASSLPERGNTIYF.

The CDR3: CASSPRLAGRSDTQYF. For the CDR3, the DNA is TGTGCCAGCAGTCCTCGACTAGCGGGGCGGTCAGATACGCAGTATTTT. This chain uses TRBV3-1 (or the pseudogene TRBV3-2) with TRBJ2-3; TRBD2 matches at 11 bases. Trimming took 6 bases from V and 4 from J; bases not matched to a gene: 9. Looked up from germline, CDR1 is LGHDT and CDR2 is YNNKEL (reference sequence). The CDR3 extends over 16 amino acids.

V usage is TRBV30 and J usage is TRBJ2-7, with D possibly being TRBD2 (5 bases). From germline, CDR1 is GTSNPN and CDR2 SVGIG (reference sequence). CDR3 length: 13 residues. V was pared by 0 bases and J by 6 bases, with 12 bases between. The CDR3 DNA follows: TGTGCCTGGAGTGTATTGGCGGGTCGCGAGCAGTACTTC. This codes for CAWSVLAGREQYF. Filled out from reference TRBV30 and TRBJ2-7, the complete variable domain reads SQTIHQWPATLVQPVGSPLSLECTVEGTSNPNLYWYRQAAGRGLQLLFYSVGIGQISSEVPQNLSASRPQDRQFILSSKKLLLSDSGFYLCAWSVLAGREQYFGPGTRLTVT.

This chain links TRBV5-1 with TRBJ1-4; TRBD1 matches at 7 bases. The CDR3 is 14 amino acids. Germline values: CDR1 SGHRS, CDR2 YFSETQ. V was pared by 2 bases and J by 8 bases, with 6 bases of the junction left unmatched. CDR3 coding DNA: TGCGCCAGCAGCTTAGGGGGCGGTGAGGAAAAACTGTTTTTT. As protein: CASSLGGGEEKLFF.

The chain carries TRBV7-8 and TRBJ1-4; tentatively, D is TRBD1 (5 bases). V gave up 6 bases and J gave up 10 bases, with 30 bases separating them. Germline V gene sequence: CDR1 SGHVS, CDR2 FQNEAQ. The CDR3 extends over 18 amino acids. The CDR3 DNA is TGTGCCAGCAGTACCTCGAAGGGGTCATCTCATATAGGCGGAAAACTGTTTTTT. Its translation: CASSTSKGSSHIGGKLFF.

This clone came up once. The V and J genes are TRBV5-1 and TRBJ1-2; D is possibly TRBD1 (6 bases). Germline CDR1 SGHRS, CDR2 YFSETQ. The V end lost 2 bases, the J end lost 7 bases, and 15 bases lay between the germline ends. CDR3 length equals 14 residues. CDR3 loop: CASSLTSGQVGYTF. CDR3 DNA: TGCGCCAGCAGCTTAACTTCGGGACAAGTTGGCTACACCTTC.

The CDR3 DNA sequence: TGTGCCAGCAGGCGGGGGGATTACTCTGGAAACACCATATATTTT. Residues: CASRRGDYSGNTIYF. The chain is built from TRBV2 and TRBJ1-3; D possibly corresponds to TRBD1 (5 bases). V lost 6 bases, J lost 0 bases, and 12 bases lay in between. Per the germline V gene, CDR1 is SNHLY and CDR2 is FYNNEI. CDR3 length equals 15 residues.

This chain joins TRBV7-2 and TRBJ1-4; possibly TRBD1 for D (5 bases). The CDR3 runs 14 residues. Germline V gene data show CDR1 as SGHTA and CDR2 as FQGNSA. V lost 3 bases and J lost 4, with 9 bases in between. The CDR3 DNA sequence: TGTGCCAGCAGCTTTCGGGGGTATAATGAAAAACTGTTTTTT. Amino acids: CASSFRGYNEKLFF.

The CDR3 bases are TGTGCCAGCAACGGCGGGGTCGGAGAGACCCAGTACTTC. Translation gives CASNGGVGETQYF. V usage is TRBV6-6 and J usage is TRBJ2-5; D perhaps matches TRBD2 (6 bases). This CDR3 has 13 residues. Germline V gene sequence: CDR1 MNHNY, CDR2 SVGAGI (reference sequence). V lost 7 bases to trimming and J lost 4 bases, with 13 bases between them.

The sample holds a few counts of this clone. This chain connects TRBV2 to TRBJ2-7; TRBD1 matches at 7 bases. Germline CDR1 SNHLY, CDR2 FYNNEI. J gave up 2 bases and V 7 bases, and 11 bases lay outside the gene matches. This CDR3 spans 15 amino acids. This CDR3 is CASILGQALAYEQYF. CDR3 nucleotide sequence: TGTGCCAGCATCCTAGGACAGGCACTAGCCTACGAGCAGTACTTC.

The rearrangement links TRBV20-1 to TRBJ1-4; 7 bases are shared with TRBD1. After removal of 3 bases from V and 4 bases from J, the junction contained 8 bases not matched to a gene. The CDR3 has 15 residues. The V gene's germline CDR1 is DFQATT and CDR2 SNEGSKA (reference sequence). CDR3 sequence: CSASLQGTLNEKLFF. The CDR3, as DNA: TGCAGTGCTAGTCTACAGGGGACACTTAATGAAAAACTGTTTTTT.

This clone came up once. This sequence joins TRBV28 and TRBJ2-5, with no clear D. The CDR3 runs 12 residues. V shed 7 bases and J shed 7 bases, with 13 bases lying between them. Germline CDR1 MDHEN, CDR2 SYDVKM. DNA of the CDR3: TGTGCCAGCACGAGGAACCTGGCGACCCAGTACTTC. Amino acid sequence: CASTRNLATQYF.

CDR3 nucleotide sequence: TGCGCCAGCAGCCCCGTGACAGGGAGTGGCTATGGCTACACCTTC. As protein: CASSPVTGSGYGYTF. The chain employs TRBV5-1 and TRBJ1-2; the match to TRBD1 covers 7 bases. The CDR3 is 15 amino acids. V trimming: 4 bases; J trimming: 4 bases; junction bases outside the gene matches: 10. Germline CDR1 reads SGHRS; CDR2 reads YFSETQ.